This T cell receptor beta chain was found in a study of blood T cells in healthy people across ages. Study-wide results and limits: Per million T cells, TCR beta diversity dropped about linearly as age rose.

Concerning this clonotype: Its antigen is unidentified.

The CDR3 runs to 14 residues. V lost 0 bases and J 8 bases, leaving 13 bases between the germline ends. The germline CDR1 and CDR2 sequences are DFQATT and SNEGSKA (reference sequence). Primed by a sample-barcoded 5' primer and a J-beta primer mix, a second PCR proceeded for roughly 6 to 12 cycles. One entry per CDR3 protein, called by TCRdb with MiXCR from the 5' RACE reads. The sample holds some 760,000 distinct CDR3 sequences, roughly 25% seen once. The data were also submitted as part of a second study, on T cells of mothers and their children. This second study says: All extracted RNA went into cDNA synthesis, about 1.6 ug per 15 ul. Each child contributed approximately 3.3 million TCR beta CDR3 reads, while each mother contributed over 9.5 million.

The chain is built from TRBV20-1 and TRBJ1-4; TRBD1 is a possible D gene (5 bases). The receptor was isolated from a boy aged 10-17 years in good health. Sequenced sample: blood. CDR3: CSARDSQGREKLFF. CDR3 nucleotides: TGCAGTGCTAGAGATTCGCAGGGAAGGGAAAAACTGTTTTTT.